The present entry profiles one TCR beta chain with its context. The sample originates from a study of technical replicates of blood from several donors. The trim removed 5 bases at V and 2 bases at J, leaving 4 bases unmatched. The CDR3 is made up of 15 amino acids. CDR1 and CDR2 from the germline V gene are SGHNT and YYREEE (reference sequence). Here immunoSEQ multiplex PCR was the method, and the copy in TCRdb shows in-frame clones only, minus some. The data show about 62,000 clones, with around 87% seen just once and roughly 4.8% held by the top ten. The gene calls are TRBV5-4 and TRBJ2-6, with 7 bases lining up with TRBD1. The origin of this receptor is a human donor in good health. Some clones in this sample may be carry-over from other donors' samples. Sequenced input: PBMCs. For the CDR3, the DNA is TGTGCCAGCAGGCTCGACAGGGCTGGGGCCAACGTCCTGACTTTC. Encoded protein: CASRLDRAGANVLTF.